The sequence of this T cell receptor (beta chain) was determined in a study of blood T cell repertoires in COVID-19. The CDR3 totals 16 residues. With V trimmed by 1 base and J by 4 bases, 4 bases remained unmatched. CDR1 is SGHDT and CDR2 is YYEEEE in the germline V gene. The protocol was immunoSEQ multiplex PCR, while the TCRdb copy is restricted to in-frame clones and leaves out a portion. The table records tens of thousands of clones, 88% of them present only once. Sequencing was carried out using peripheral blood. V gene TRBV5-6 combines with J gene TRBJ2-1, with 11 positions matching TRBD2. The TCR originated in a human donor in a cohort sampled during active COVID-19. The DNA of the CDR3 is TGTGCCAGCAGCTTGCGGGCTAGCGGGGGGTACAATGAGCAGTTCTTC. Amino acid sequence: CASSLRASGGYNEQFF.